These 21 T cell receptor beta chains originate from one sample sequenced in a study of radiotherapy plus CTLA-4 blockade in lung cancer. Using immunoSEQ multiplex PCR, the repertoire was profiled, and TCRdb retains in-frame clones only, with some absent. The table includes tens of thousands of clones, around nine tenths detected once. Material: peripheral blood, obtained from a patient treated with radiotherapy plus ipilimumab. The receptors were gathered from a human donor with non-small cell lung cancer who had stable disease on radiotherapy plus ipilimumab.

V and J are TRBV10-3 and TRBJ2-1, with 15 bases aligning to TRBD2. CDR1 is ENHRY and CDR2 is SYGVKD in the germline V gene. The length of the CDR3 is 15 residues. The V gene end was trimmed by 11 bases and the J gene end by 1 base; junction bases not matched to a gene: 3. CDR3 loop: CAAGTSGGSYNEQFF. CDR3 DNA sequence: TGTGCCGCCGGGACTAGCGGGGGGTCCTACAATGAGCAGTTCTTC.

V gene TRBV13 combines with J gene TRBJ1-4; TRBD1 matches 11 bases. V was clipped by 5 bases and J by 11 bases; unmatched bases: 7. CDR3 length: 14 residues. The germline CDR1 and CDR2 sequences are PRHDT and FYEKMQ (reference sequence). This chain's CDR3 is CASSQDRGREKLFF. The CDR3 DNA is TGTGCCAGCAGCCAGGACAGGGGGCGTGAGAAACTGTTTTTT.

The chain joins TRBV7-8 to TRBJ2-1; 11 bases match TRBD1. The CDR3 covers 15 residues. V was pared by 5 bases and J by 7 bases, with 7 bases of the junction left unmatched. CDR1 SGHVS and CDR2 FQNEAQ come from the germline V gene. DNA for the CDR3: TGTGCCAGCAGCCAGAGTGGGACAGGGGGTAATGAGCAGTTCTTC. It encodes CASSQSGTGGNEQFF.

This chain connects TRBV9 to TRBJ1-3; D remains unclear. V was pared by 0 bases and J by 0 bases, with 10 bases between. CDR1 is SGDLS, CDR2 YYNGEE, per germline. The CDR3 sequence is 16 residues long. CDR3 bases: TGTGCCAGCAGCGTAGCTTCGGGCATCTCTGGAAACACCATATATTTT. Amino acid sequence: CASSVASGISGNTIYF.

This chain joins TRBV27 and TRBJ1-4; 8 bases map to TRBD1. In germline, CDR1 is MNHEY, CDR2 SMNVEV (reference sequence). Trimming removed 7 bases from V and 7 bases from J; junction bases left unmatched: 8. The CDR3 length is 14 residues. CDR3 amino acids: CASTQTGVGEKLFF. CDR3 coding DNA: TGTGCCAGCACCCAGACAGGGGTTGGTGAAAAACTGTTTTTT. Combining the CDR3 with reference TRBV27 and TRBJ1-4 gives the whole variable domain EAQVTQNPRYLITVTGKKLTVTCSQNMNHEYMSWYRQDPGLGLRQIYYSMNVEVTDKGDVPEGYKVSRKEKRNFPLILESPSPNQTSLYFCASTQTGVGEKLFFGSGTQLSVL.

The chain uses TRBV7-8 and TRBJ1-1; tentatively, D is TRBD1 (6 bases). V was clipped by 2 bases and J by 0 bases, with 7 bases between them. Germline V gives CDR1 SGHVS, CDR2 FQNEAQ. The CDR3 extends over 14 amino acids. The CDR3 reads CASSLTGLNTEAFF. DNA of the CDR3: TGTGCCAGCAGCTTAACAGGGTTGAACACTGAAGCTTTCTTT.

This chain links TRBV27 with TRBJ2-5, with D possibly TRBD1 on 7 matching bases. The CDR3 consists of 15 residues. From germline, CDR1 is MNHEY and CDR2 SMNVEV (reference sequence). Trimming took 5 bases from V and 4 from J, leaving 17 bases between them. For the CDR3, the DNA is TGTGCCAGCAGTACTGGGACAGTGCGGGGAGAGACCCAGTACTTC. This codes for CASSTGTVRGETQYF.

The chain carries TRBV6-1 and TRBJ1-4; a possible D gene is TRBD1 (5 bases). Germline V gives CDR1 MNHNS, CDR2 SASEGT. The ends were cut back, 3 bases at V and 4 bases at J, with 15 bases in the middle. This CDR3 has 16 amino acids. The CDR3 loop is CASSDFRGDGNEKLFF. CDR3 nucleotide sequence: TGTGCCAGCAGTGATTTTAGGGGAGATGGTAATGAAAAACTGTTTTTT.

The chain combines TRBV30 with TRBJ2-6; D ambiguous. V was pared by 1 base and J by 0 bases, with 10 bases between. The CDR3 runs 16 residues. Germline CDR1 GTSNPN, CDR2 SVGIG (reference sequence). CDR3 sequence reads: CAWSGDSYSGANVLTF. CDR3 coding DNA: TGTGCCTGGAGTGGCGACTCATACTCTGGGGCCAACGTCCTGACTTTC.

This clone was found once. The chain couples TRBV18 to TRBJ2-1; no clear D gene. V lost 0 bases, J lost 7 bases, and 7 bases lay in between. CDR1 KGHSH and CDR2 LQKENI come from the germline V gene. This CDR3 region has 13 residues. CDR3: CASSPPVGNEQFF. CDR3 DNA: TGTGCCAGCTCACCACCTGTGGGTAATGAGCAGTTCTTC.

Only a few counts were recorded for this clone. The chain carries TRBV10-3 and TRBJ2-1; D possibly matches TRBD1 or TRBD2 (5 bases each). This CDR3 region has 13 residues. V shed 10 bases and J shed 5 bases, with 15 bases lying between them. Per germline, CDR1 ENHRY and CDR2 SYGVKD. The CDR3 is CASSRDGHNEQFF. The CDR3 nucleotides are TGTGCCAGCAGCCGGGACGGACACAATGAGCAGTTCTTC.

This chain links TRBV5-1 with TRBJ1-1; a possible D gene is TRBD1 (5 bases). CDR3 length: 12 amino acids. Trimming took off 7 bases at V and 5 bases at J, with 12 bases between the two ends. CDR1 is SGHRS and CDR2 is YFSETQ in the germline V gene. The CDR3 loop is CASRQGETEAFF. The DNA of the CDR3 is TGCGCCAGCCGCCAGGGTGAGACTGAAGCTTTCTTT.

V and J are TRBV2 and TRBJ2-1; tentatively, D is TRBD2 (5 bases). CDR3 length: 12 residues. CDR1 is SNHLY, CDR2 FYNNEI, per germline. V shed 10 bases and J shed 5 bases, with 12 bases lying between them. The CDR3 region has the DNA TGTGCCACCGGGGAGTTTGACAATGAGCAGTTCTTC. Translating it yields CATGEFDNEQFF. The variable domain in full, with the rest retrieved from reference TRBV2 and TRBJ2-1, is EPEVTQTPSHQVTQMGQEVILRCVPISNHLYFYWYRQILGQKVEFLVSFYNNEISEKSEIFDDQFSVERPDGSNFTLKIRSTKLEDSAMYFCATGEFDNEQFFGPGTRLTVL.

This clone has just a few counts. The chain is built from TRBV28 and TRBJ2-7, with D possibly being TRBD1 (6 bases). This CDR3 comprises 14 residues. Germline V gene lookup returns CDR1 MDHEN and CDR2 SYDVKM. The ends were cut back, 7 bases at V and 4 bases at J, with 17 bases in the middle. The CDR3 sequence: CASTPLGRGYEQYF. DNA of the CDR3: TGTGCCAGCACCCCGTTGGGCAGGGGATACGAGCAGTACTTC.

The V and J genes are TRBV6-1 and TRBJ2-5; no reliable D call. The CDR3 is 15 amino acids. In germline, CDR1 is MNHNS, CDR2 SASEGT. Trimming removed 3 bases from V and 0 bases from J, with 11 bases in between. This CDR3 reads CASSDFGRNQETQYF. The CDR3 DNA sequence: TGTGCCAGCAGTGATTTTGGCAGGAACCAAGAGACCCAGTACTTC.

This clone was seen only a few times. The chain uses TRBV5-4 and TRBJ2-3; no reliable D call. With 0 bases removed from V and 3 bases from J, the gap between germline ends came to 11 bases. The CDR3 loop spans 15 amino acids. Germline V gives CDR1 SGHNT, CDR2 YYREEE (reference sequence). The CDR3 protein is CASSLESALTDTQYF. CDR3 nucleotide sequence: TGTGCCAGCAGCTTGGAGTCGGCCCTAACAGATACGCAGTATTTT. Full variable domain (missing parts from reference TRBV5-4 and TRBJ2-3): ETGVTQSPTHLIKTRGQQVTLRCSSQSGHNTVSWYQQALGQGPQFIFQYYREEENGRGNFPPRFSGLQFPNYSSELNVNALELDDSALYLCASSLESALTDTQYFGPGTRLTVL.

The chain recombines TRBV2 with TRBJ2-1; 10 positions match TRBD2. This CDR3 is built from 15 residues. Germline V gene data show CDR1 as SNHLY and CDR2 as FYNNEI. Germline trimming cut 1 base from V and 4 bases from J; bases unmatched to any gene: 1. CDR3 coding DNA: TGTGCCAGCAGTGAAGGGACTAGCGGATACAATGAGCAGTTCTTC. This encodes CASSEGTSGYNEQFF.

This clone showed up just a few times. The chain recombines TRBV4-1 with TRBJ1-6; D possibly corresponds to TRBD1 (5 bases). This CDR3 is 13 amino acids long. Germline V gene sequence: CDR1 MGHRA, CDR2 YSYEKL. V was cut by 5 bases and J by 11 bases, with 13 bases left in between. Written as DNA, the CDR3 is TGCGCCAGCAGCGGGGCTGAGATCACACCCCTCCACTTT. Amino acids: CASSGAEITPLHF.

The chain is built from TRBV2 and TRBJ1-5, with 7 bases lining up with TRBD1. Losses at the gene ends were 8 bases for V and 3 bases for J; bases not matched to a gene: 4. The CDR3 sequence is 13 residues long. Germline-derived CDR1 and CDR2 are SNHLY and FYNNEI. The CDR3 loop is CASGTAYNQPQHF. Here the CDR3 DNA reads TGTGCCAGCGGGACAGCCTACAATCAGCCCCAGCATTTT.

The chain has TRBV5-1 and TRBJ1-4, with a weak D call TRBD1 (6 bases). The CDR3 loop spans 19 amino acids. CDR1 SGHRS and CDR2 YFSETQ come from the germline V gene. Trimming removed 0 bases at V and 0 bases at J, with 18 bases between. The CDR3 nucleotides read TGCGCCAGCAGCTTGGGGGACACTCTTTCCCATGCAACTAATGAAAAACTGTTTTTT. This codes for CASSLGDTLSHATNEKLFF.

This chain joins TRBV5-1 and TRBJ2-5; perhaps TRBD1 as D (6 bases). The CDR3 runs 15 residues. The V end was cut by 7 bases, the J end by 6 bases, with 22 bases between. CDR1 is SGHRS, CDR2 YFSETQ, per germline. CDR3 coding DNA: TGCGCCAGCGCTTATTGGGGGCAGGTATCACAGACCCAGTACTTC. It codes for CASAYWGQVSQTQYF.